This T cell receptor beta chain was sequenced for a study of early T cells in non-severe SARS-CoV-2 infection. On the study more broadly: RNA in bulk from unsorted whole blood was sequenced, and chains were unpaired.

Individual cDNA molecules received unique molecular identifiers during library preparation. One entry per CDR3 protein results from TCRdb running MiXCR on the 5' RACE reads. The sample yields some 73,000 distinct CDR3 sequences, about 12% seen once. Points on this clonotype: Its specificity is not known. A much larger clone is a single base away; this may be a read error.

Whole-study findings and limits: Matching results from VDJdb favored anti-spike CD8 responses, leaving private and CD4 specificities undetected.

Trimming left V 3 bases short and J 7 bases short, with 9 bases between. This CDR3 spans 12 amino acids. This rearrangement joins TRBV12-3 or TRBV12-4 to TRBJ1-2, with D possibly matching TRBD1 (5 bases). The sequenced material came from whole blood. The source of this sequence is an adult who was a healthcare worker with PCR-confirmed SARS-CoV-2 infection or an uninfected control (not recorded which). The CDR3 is CASSFVRVGYTF. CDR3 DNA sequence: TGTGCCAGCAGTTTTGTCAGGGTTGGCTACACCTTC.